The subject of this entry is one TCR beta chain. What it binds is not known. The same CDR3 arises from other DNA sequences in this sample as well. These data originate in a study of T cell responses to AZD1222 COVID-19 vaccine. Study results and limitations: Across the whole spike, CD4 TCRs peaked at regions 160-218 and 743-854. The sample set comprised mostly white British donors with more females, and clonal diversity was possibly underestimated. At study baseline, merely several AZD1222 recipients were seropositive. A reported finding is that nearly half of spike-specific TCRs target unmutated variant regions.

This CDR3 contains 13 residues. In germline, CDR1 is SGHTA, CDR2 FQGNSA. V lost 1 base, J lost 3 bases, and 6 bases lay in between. The method was immunoSEQ multiplex PCR; TCRdb's version includes in-frame clones alone and lacks a portion of them. The data hold some 180,000 clones, with about 90% observed a single time. The chain uses TRBV7-2 and TRBJ1-1; D is possibly TRBD1 (5 bases). This TCR came from an adult in good health. Source: peripheral blood, taken on day 0 of AZD1222 vaccination. The CDR3 bases are TGTGCCAGCAGCTTAGGAGGGGACACTGAAGCTTTCTTT. Protein: CASSLGGDTEAFF.